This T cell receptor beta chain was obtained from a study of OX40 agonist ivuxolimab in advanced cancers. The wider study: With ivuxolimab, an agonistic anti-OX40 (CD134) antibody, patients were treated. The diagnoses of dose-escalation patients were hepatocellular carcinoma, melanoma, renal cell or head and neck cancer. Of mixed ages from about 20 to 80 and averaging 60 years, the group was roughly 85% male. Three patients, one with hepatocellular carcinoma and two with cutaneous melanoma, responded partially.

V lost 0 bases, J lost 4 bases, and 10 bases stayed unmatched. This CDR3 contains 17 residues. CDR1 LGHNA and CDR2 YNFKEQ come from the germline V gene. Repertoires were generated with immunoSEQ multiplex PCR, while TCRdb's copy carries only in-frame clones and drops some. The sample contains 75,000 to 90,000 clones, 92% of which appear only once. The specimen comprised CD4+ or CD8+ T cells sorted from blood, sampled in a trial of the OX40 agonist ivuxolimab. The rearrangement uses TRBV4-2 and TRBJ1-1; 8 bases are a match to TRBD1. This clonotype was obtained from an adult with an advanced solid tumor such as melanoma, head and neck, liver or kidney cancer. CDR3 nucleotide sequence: TGTGCCAGCAGCCAAGAGCCTCCCAGGGGGCTCGGCACTGAAGCTTTCTTT. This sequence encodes CASSQEPPRGLGTEAFF.